These 2 T cell receptor beta chains were sequenced from one sample in a study of blood T cell repertoires in COVID-19. Assay: immunoSEQ multiplex PCR; the TCRdb copy retains only in-frame clones and omits some. The sample contains just under 80,000 clones, around 84% of which appear only once. The source material was peripheral blood. Receptors were obtained from a human donor in a cohort sampled during active COVID-19.

This sequence joins TRBV11-1 and TRBJ2-3; D is ambiguous. Per germline, CDR1 SGHAT and CDR2 FQDESV (reference sequence). The CDR3 loop spans 15 amino acids. Trimming stripped 5 bases from V and 1 base from J, with 13 bases between. CDR3 DNA: TGTGCCAGCAGCCCAGGCGTAGATGGCACAGATACGCAGTATTTT. The encoded protein is CASSPGVDGTDTQYF.

V gene TRBV2 combines with J gene TRBJ2-3, with 9 bases aligning to TRBD1. From germline, CDR1 is SNHLY and CDR2 FYNNEI. The CDR3 length is 15 residues. V dropped 7 bases and J dropped 3; count of bases not matched to a gene: 8. Here the CDR3 DNA reads TGTGCCAGCAAGGAAAACAGGGGGCCAACAGATACGCAGTATTTT. Residues: CASKENRGPTDTQYF.